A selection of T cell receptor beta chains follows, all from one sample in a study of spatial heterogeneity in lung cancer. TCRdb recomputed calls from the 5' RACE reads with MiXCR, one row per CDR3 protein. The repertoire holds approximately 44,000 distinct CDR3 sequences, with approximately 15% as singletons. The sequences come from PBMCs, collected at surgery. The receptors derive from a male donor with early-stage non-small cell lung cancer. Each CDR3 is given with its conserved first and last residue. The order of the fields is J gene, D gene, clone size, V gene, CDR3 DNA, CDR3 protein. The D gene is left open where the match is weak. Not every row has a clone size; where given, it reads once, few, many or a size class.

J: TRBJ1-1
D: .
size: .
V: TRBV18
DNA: TGTGCCAGCTCCCAGGAAGCAGATACTGAAGCTTTCTTT
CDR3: CASSQEADTEAFF

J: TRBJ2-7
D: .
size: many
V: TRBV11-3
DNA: TGTGCCAGCAGCTTAGGACCGGGAGAGCAGTACTTC
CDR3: CASSLGPGEQYF

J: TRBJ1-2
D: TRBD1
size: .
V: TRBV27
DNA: TGTGCCAGCAGTTTAATCGCCGGGACAGGGAATGGCTACACCTTC
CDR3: CASSLIAGTGNGYTF

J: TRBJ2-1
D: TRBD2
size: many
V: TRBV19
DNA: TGTTCCCTCCTGACTAGCGGGGATGAGCAGTTCTTC
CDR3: CSLLTSGDEQFF

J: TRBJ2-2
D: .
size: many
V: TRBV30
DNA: TGTGCCTGGAGCCGGGACATCGGCACCGGGGAGCTGTTTTTT
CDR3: CAWSRDIGTGELFF

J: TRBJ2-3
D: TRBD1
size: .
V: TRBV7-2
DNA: TGTGCCAGCAGCTTAGTTAGGACAGGGGGCGCTTCCCCGGCGGGTACGCAGTATTTT
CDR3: CASSLVRTGGASPAGTQYF

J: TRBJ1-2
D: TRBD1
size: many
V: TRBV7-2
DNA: TGTGCCAGCAGCTTAGGGGACAGGGTGCGCGGCTACACCTTC
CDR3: CASSLGDRVRGYTF

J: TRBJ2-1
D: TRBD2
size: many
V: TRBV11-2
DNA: TGTGCCAGCAGCGGGGGACTAGCGGGTTACAATGAGCAGTTCTTC
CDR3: CASSGGLAGYNEQFF

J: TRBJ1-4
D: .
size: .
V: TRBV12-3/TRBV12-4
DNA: TGTGCCAGCAGAATGACAGATCGAGGCGAAAAACTGTTTTTT
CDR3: CASRMTDRGEKLFF

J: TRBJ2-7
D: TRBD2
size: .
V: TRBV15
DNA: TGTGCCACCAGCACGGGGGGGACGCGAGCCTACGAGCAGTACTTC
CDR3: CATSTGGTRAYEQYF

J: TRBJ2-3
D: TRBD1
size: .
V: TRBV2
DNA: TGTGCCGGGCCCGCCCGAGACAGGGAGAGCACAGATACGCAGTATTTT
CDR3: CAGPARDRESTDTQYF

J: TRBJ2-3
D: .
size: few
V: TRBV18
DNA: TGTGCCAGCTCACCGGCGGGCAGCACAGATACGCAGTATTTT
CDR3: CASSPAGSTDTQYF

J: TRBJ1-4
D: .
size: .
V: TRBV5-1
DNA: TGCGCCAGCAGCTTGGACAGTTTTAATGAAAAACTGTTTTTT
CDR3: CASSLDSFNEKLFF

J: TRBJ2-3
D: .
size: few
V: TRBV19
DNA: TGTGCCAGTAGTATAGCGGGCAGGGCCTTCACAGATACGCAGTATTTT
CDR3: CASSIAGRAFTDTQYF

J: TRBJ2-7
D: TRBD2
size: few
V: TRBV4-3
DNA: TGCGCCAGCAGCCGAGGGCGCAGAGGACTAGCGCACGAGCAGTACTTC
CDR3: CASSRGRRGLAHEQYF